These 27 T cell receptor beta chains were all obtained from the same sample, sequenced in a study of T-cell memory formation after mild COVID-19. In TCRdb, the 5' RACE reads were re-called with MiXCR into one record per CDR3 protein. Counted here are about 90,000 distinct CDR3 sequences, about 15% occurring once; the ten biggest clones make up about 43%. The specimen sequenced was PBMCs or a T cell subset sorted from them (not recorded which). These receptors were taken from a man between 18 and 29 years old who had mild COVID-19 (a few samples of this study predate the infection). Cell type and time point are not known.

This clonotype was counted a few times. The CDR3 DNA is TGTGCCAGCAGCTCCGCACTGGGGAACGAGCAGTACTTC. Amino acids: CASSSALGNEQYF. The chain carries TRBV6-2 or TRBV6-3 and TRBJ2-7; unclear D gene. The CDR3 spans 13 residues. Per the germline V gene, CDR1 is MNHEY and CDR2 is SVGEGT. V lost 6 bases to trimming and J lost 5 bases, with 14 bases between them.

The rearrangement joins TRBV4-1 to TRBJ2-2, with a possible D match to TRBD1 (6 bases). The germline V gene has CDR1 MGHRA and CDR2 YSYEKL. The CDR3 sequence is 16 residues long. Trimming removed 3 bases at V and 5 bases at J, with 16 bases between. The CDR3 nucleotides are TGCGCCAGCAGCCAGTGGGGGCCCTCCGGGACCGGGGAGCTGTTTTTT. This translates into CASSQWGPSGTGELFF.

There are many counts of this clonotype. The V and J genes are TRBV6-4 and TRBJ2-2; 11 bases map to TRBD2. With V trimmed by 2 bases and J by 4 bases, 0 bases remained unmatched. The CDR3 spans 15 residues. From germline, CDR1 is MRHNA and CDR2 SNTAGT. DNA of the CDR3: TGTGCCAGCAGTGACACTAGCGGGGGCACCGGGGAGCTGTTTTTT. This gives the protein CASSDTSGGTGELFF.

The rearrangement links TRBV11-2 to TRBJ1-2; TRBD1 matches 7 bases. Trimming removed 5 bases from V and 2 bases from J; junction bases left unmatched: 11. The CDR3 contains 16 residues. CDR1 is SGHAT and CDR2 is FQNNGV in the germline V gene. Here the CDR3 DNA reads TGTGCCAGCAGCGTAATACCGGGACAGCCCAACTATGGCTACACCTTC. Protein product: CASSVIPGQPNYGYTF. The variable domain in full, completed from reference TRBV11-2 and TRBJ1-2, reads EAGVAQSPRYKIIEKRQSVAFWCNPISGHATLYWYQQILGQGPKLLIQFQNNGVVDDSQLPKDRFSAERLKGVDSTLKIQPAKLEDSAVYLCASSVIPGQPNYGYTFGSGTRLTVV.

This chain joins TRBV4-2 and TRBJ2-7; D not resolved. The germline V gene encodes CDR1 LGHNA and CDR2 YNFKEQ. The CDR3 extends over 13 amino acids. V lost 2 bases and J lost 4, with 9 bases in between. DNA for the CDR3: TGTGCCAGCAGCCAATCCCAAGGATACGAGCAGTACTTC. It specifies CASSQSQGYEQYF.

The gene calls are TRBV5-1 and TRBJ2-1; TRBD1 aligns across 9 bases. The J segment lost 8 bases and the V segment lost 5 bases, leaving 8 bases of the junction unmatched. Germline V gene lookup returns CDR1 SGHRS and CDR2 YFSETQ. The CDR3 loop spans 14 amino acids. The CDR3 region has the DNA TGCGCCAGCAGGCCGGGACAGGGTTACGATGAGCAGTTCTTC. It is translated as CASRPGQGYDEQFF.

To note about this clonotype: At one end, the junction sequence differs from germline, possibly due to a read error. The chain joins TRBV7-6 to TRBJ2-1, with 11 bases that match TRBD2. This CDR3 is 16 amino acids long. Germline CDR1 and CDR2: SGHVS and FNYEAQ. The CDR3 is CASTLAGGPVFGEQFF. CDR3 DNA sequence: TGTGCCAGCACCTTAGCGGGGGGGCCGGTCTTCGGTGAGCAGTTCTTC.

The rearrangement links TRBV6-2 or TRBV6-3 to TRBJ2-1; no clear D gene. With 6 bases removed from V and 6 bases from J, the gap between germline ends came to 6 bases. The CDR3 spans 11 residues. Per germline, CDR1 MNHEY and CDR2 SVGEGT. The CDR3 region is CASSPFNEQFF. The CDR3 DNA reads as TGTGCCAGCAGCCCGTTCAATGAGCAGTTCTTC.

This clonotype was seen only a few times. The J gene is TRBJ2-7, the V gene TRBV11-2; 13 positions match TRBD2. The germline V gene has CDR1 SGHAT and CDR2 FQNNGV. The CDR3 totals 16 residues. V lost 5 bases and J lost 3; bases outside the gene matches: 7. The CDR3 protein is CASSHIGLAGVYEQYF. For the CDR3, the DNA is TGTGCCAGCAGCCATATCGGACTAGCGGGGGTCTACGAGCAGTACTTC.

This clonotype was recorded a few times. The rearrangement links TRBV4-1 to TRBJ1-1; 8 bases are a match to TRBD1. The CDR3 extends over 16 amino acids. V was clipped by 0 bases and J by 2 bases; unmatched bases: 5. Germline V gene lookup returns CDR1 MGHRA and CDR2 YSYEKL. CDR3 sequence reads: CASSQEEGQVNTEAFF. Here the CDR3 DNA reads TGCGCCAGCAGCCAAGAAGAGGGACAGGTAAACACTGAAGCTTTCTTT.

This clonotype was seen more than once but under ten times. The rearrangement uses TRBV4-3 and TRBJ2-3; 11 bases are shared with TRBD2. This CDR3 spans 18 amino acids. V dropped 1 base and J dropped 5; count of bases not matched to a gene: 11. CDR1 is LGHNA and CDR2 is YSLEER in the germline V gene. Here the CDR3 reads CASSQASRLAGPRDTQYF. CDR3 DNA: TGCGCCAGCAGCCAAGCCAGTAGACTAGCGGGGCCGAGAGATACGCAGTATTTT.

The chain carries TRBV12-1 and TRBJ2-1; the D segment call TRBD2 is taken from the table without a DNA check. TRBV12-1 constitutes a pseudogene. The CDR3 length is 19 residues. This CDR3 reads CASSLGYRRAGTSYNEQFF. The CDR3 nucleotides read TGTGCCAGCAGCTTGGGCTACCGACGAGCGGGGACCTCCTACAATGAGCAGTTCTTC.

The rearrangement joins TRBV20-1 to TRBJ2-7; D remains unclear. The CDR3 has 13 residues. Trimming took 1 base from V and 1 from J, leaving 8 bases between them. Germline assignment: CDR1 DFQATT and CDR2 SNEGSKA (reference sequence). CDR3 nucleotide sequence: TGCAGTGCTAGAGTGGCCAGTTCCTACGAGCAGTACTTC. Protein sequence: CSARVASSYEQYF.

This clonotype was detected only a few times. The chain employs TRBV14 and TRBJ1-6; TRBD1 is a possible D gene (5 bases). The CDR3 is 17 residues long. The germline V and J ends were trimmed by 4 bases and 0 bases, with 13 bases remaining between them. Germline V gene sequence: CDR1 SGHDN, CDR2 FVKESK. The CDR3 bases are TGTGCCAGCAGCCCTCGACAGACCAACTCCTATAATTCACCCCTCCACTTT. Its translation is CASSPRQTNSYNSPLHF.

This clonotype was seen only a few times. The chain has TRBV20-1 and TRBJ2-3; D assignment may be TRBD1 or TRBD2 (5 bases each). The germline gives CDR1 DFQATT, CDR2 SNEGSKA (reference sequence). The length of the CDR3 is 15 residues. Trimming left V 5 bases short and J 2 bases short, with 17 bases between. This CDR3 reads CSAGETGRFTDTQYF. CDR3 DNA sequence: TGCAGTGCTGGGGAGACGGGACGATTCACAGATACGCAGTATTTT.

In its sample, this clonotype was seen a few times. Here the CDR3 DNA reads TGTGCCAGCAGTGACCCGGGACAGGGAAGCGCCTACGAGCAGTACGTC. Translated: CASSDPGQGSAYEQYV. The V and J genes are TRBV6-4 and TRBJ2-7; 9 positions agree with TRBD1. There are 16 residues in the CDR3. The ends lost 2 bases at V and 2 bases at J; junction bases unmatched: 7. Germline CDR1 and CDR2: MRHNA and SNTAGT.

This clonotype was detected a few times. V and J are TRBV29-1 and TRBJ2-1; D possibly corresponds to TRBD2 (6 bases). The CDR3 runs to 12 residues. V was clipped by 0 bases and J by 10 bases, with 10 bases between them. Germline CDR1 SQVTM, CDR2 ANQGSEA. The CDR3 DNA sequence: TGCAGCGTTGAAGATGGGGGGTACGAGCAGTTCTTC. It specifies CSVEDGGYEQFF.

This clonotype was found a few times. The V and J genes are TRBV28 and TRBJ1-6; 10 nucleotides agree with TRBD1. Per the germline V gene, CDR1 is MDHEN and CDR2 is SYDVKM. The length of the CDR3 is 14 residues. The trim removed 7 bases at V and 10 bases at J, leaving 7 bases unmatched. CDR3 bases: TGTGCCAGCACGGGGGACAGGGGCCGGTCACCCCTCCACTTT. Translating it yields CASTGDRGRSPLHF.

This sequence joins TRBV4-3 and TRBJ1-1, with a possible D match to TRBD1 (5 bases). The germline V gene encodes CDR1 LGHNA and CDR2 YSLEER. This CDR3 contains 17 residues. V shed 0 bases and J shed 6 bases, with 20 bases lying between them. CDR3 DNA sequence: TGCGCCAGCAGCCAAGAGGGGCCCAAGGGGCAGAGGGCTGAAGCTTTCTTT. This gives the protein CASSQEGPKGQRAEAFF.

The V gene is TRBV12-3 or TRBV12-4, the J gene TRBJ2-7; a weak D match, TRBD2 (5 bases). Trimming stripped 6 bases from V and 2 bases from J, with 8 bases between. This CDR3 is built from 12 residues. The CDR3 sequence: CASSRGPYEQYF. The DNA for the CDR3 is TGTGCCAGCAGCCGAGGGCCCTACGAGCAGTACTTC.

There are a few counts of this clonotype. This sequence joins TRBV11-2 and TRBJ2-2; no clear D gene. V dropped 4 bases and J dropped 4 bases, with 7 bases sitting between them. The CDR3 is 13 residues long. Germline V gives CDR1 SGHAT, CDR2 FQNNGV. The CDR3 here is CASSSELTGELFF. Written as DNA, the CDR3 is TGTGCCAGCAGCTCCGAACTCACCGGGGAGCTGTTTTTT. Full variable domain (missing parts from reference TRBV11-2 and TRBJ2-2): EAGVAQSPRYKIIEKRQSVAFWCNPISGHATLYWYQQILGQGPKLLIQFQNNGVVDDSQLPKDRFSAERLKGVDSTLKIQPAKLEDSAVYLCASSSELTGELFFGEGSRLTVL.

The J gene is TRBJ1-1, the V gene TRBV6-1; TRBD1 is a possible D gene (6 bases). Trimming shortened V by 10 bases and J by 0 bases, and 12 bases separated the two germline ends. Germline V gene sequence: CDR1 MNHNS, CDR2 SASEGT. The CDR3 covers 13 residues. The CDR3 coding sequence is TGTGCCACCCACAGGGACCTGAACACTGAAGCTTTCTTT. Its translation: CATHRDLNTEAFF.

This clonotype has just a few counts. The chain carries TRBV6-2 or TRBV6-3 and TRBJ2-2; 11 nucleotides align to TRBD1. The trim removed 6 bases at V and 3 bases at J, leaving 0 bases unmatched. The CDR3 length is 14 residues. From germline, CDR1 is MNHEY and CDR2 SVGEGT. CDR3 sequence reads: CASRGQGDTGELFF. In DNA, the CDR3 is TGTGCCAGCAGGGGACAGGGGGACACCGGGGAGCTGTTTTTT.

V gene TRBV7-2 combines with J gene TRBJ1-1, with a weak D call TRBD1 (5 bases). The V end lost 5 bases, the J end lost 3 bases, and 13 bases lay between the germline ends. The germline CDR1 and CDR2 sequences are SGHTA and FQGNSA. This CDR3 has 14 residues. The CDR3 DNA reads TGTGCCAGCAGCGTGGGGCCTAGGGACACTGAAGCTTTCTTT. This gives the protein CASSVGPRDTEAFF.

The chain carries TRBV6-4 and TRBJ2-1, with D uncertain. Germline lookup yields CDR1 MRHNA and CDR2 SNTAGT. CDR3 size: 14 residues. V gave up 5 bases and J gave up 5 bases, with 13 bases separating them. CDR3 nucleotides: TGTGCCAGCAGTCTCGACCGGGTTAACAATGAGCAGTTCTTC. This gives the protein CASSLDRVNNEQFF.

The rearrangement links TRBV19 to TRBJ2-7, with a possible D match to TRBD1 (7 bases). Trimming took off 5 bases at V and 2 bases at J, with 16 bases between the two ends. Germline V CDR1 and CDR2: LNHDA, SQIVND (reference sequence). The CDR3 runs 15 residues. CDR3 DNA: TGTGCCAGTAGTCTGGGGCCAGGGGGGACCTACGAGCAGTACGTC. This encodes CASSLGPGGTYEQYV.

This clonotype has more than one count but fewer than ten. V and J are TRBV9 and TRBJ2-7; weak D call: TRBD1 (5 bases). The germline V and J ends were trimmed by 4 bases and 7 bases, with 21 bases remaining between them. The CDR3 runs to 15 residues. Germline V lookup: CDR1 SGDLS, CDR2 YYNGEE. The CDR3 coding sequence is TGTGCCAGCAGCCCATCGACGAGACAGCTTGAGGAGCAGTACTTC. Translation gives CASSPSTRQLEEQYF.